Listed here are 12 T cell receptor beta chains from one sample, sequenced in a study of blood T cell repertoires in COVID-19. Method: immunoSEQ multiplex PCR; TCRdb's copy keeps in-frame clones and lacks some. The table includes nearly 50,000 clones, about 88% detected once. Sequenced sample: peripheral blood. These receptors all stem from a man aged 40-50 years with active COVID-19.

The CDR3 DNA reads TGCGCCAGCAGCCTGGGGCGGGACAGGGCCACAGATACGCAGTATTTT. Translation: CASSLGRDRATDTQYF. This chain connects TRBV5-1 to TRBJ2-3; TRBD1 matches 9 bases. Germline-derived CDR1 and CDR2 are SGHRS and YFSETQ. The ends lost 4 bases at V and 2 bases at J; junction bases unmatched: 8. The CDR3 is made up of 16 amino acids.

The V and J genes are TRBV5-6 and TRBJ1-6; D is ambiguous. The CDR3 has 15 residues. Deletions cut 4 bases from V and 12 bases from J, with 20 bases between. From germline, CDR1 is SGHDT and CDR2 YYEEEE. CDR3: CASSRKLTGKRPLHF. The CDR3 DNA reads TGTGCCAGCAGCCGAAAACTAACCGGGAAGAGACCCCTCCACTTT.

This chain connects TRBV5-1 to TRBJ2-7; possibly TRBD1 for D (5 bases). The CDR3 is 14 residues long. Germline lookup yields CDR1 SGHRS and CDR2 YFSETQ. V was trimmed by 4 bases and J by 7 bases, leaving 18 bases between them. The CDR3 coding sequence is TGCGCCAGCAGCGTGCCTCGACAGTCTGGGGAGCAGTACTTC. It yields the protein CASSVPRQSGEQYF.

The chain recombines TRBV6-1 with TRBJ2-3; D is unresolved. V was trimmed by 0 bases and J by 3 bases, leaving 7 bases between them. This CDR3 comprises 14 residues. Germline lookup yields CDR1 MNHNS and CDR2 SASEGT. CDR3 loop: CASSEAKETDTQYF. The CDR3 DNA is TGTGCCAGCAGTGAAGCGAAGGAGACAGATACGCAGTATTTT.

The gene calls are TRBV4-1 and TRBJ1-5; TRBD1 matches at 8 bases. CDR3 length: 17 residues. Germline lookup yields CDR1 MGHRA and CDR2 YSYEKL. Trimming cost V 1 base and J 3 bases; bases outside gene matches: 8. CDR3 coding DNA: TGCGCCAGCAGCCAAGTCCCCCCGACAGGGGTCAATCAGCCCCAGCATTTT. It codes for CASSQVPPTGVNQPQHF.

This chain joins TRBV7-9 and TRBJ2-3; D possibly corresponds to TRBD2 (5 bases). The CDR3 sequence is 16 residues long. Germline V lookup: CDR1 SEHNR, CDR2 FQNEAQ (reference sequence). The ends were cut back, 5 bases at V and 2 bases at J, with 17 bases in the middle. CDR3 region: CASSLGVRTYTDTQYF. In nucleotides, the CDR3 is TGTGCCAGCAGCCTCGGGGTTCGGACCTACACAGATACGCAGTATTTT.

The chain links TRBV27 to TRBJ1-6; a possible D gene is TRBD1 (6 bases). V dropped 6 bases and J dropped 8 bases, with 14 bases sitting between them. Germline V gene lookup returns CDR1 MNHEY and CDR2 SMNVEV (reference sequence). There are 14 residues in the CDR3. The chain's CDR3 is CASSRRDTYSPLHF. The CDR3 region has the DNA TGTGCCAGCAGCCGTAGGGACACTTATTCACCCCTCCACTTT.

The rearrangement joins TRBV5-1 to TRBJ1-1, with a tentative D call TRBD1 (5 bases). The CDR3 consists of 14 residues. The V end lost 6 bases, the J end lost 1 base, and 13 bases lay between the germline ends. Germline CDR1 is SGHRS and CDR2 is YFSETQ. The CDR3 is CASTETAQNTEAFF. For the CDR3, the DNA is TGCGCCAGCACCGAGACAGCCCAGAACACTGAAGCTTTCTTT.

The chain has TRBV3-1 (or the pseudogene TRBV3-2) and TRBJ2-7; no reliable D call. The CDR3 is 15 amino acids. Between the trimmed V and J ends, which lost 1 base and 1 base, there was a span of 11 bases. Germline loops: CDR1 LGHDT, CDR2 YNNKEL (reference sequence). DNA for the CDR3: TGTGCCAGCAGCCAAGTTGTTGGCAGTTCCTACGAGCAGTACTTC. Protein sequence: CASSQVVGSSYEQYF.

The V call is TRBV28, the J call TRBJ1-2; TRBD1 matches 12 bases. J was trimmed by 6 bases and V by 6 bases; bases with no gene match: 8. CDR3 length equals 15 residues. CDR1 is MDHEN and CDR2 is SYDVKM in the germline V gene. This CDR3 reads CASRTGQGATNGYTF. CDR3 bases: TGTGCCAGCAGGACGGGACAGGGGGCAACTAATGGCTACACCTTC.

The chain uses TRBV28 and TRBJ1-1; D call uncertain. V shed 5 bases and J shed 11 bases, with 12 bases lying between them. The germline gives CDR1 MDHEN, CDR2 SYDVKM. CDR3 length equals 11 residues. CDR3 DNA sequence: TGTGCCAGCAGTCCCCGAGATCGGGCTTTCTTT. This encodes CASSPRDRAFF. Combining the CDR3 with reference TRBV28 and TRBJ1-1 gives the whole variable domain DVKVTQSSRYLVKRTGEKVFLECVQDMDHENMFWYRQDPGLGLRLIYFSYDVKMKEKGDIPEGYSVSREKKERFSLILESASTNQTSMYLCASSPRDRAFFGQGTRLTVV.

J is TRBJ2-2 and V is TRBV7-6, with a weak D call TRBD1 (6 bases). Per the germline V gene, CDR1 is SGHVS and CDR2 is FNYEAQ. This CDR3 has 18 residues. Trimming stripped 5 bases from V and 4 bases from J, with 23 bases between. The CDR3 DNA is TGTGCCAGCAGCCGTACTCATCCGCAGGGGATGGGCACCGGGGAGCTGTTTTTT. It yields the protein CASSRTHPQGMGTGELFF. Variable domain in full (rest from reference TRBV7-6 and TRBJ2-2): GAGVSQSPRYKVTKRGQDVALRCDPISGHVSLYWYRQALGQGPEFLTYFNYEAQQDKSGLPNDRFSAERPEGSISTLTIQRTEQRDSAMYRCASSRTHPQGMGTGELFFGEGSRLTVL.